One and the same sample provided the 21 T cell receptor beta chains below, sequenced in a study of prognosis after radiotherapy for stage I lung cancer. Amplification of the TCR beta CDR3 (from genomic DNA) was done by two-round multiplex PCR. TRBV and TRBJ genes each had their own specific primers in first-round PCR. TCRdb re-analysed the multiplex PCR reads in MiXCR, keeping a single row per CDR3 protein. Of approximately 8,200 distinct CDR3 sequences listed, 62% are singletons. The source was PBMCs, collected before or after stereotactic body radiation therapy (not recorded which). The receptor set was obtained from a donor aged 50 or older with non-small cell lung cancer.

CDR3 in DNA: TGTGCCAGCAGCTCTTACCAGGGAATTGCGGACGAGCAGTACTTC. It is translated as CASSSYQGIADEQYF. The V gene is TRBV11-3, the J gene TRBJ2-7; D is possibly TRBD1 (5 bases). Per the germline V gene, CDR1 is SGHNT and CDR2 is YENEEA. This CDR3 is built from 15 residues. V lost 4 bases and J 5 bases, leaving 18 bases between the germline ends.

By proportion, this clonotype is medium-sized. The chain joins TRBV24-1 to TRBJ2-3; TRBD1 is a possible D gene (6 bases). This CDR3 spans 17 amino acids. The V gene's germline CDR1 is KGHDR and CDR2 SFDVKD. The V and J ends lost 4 bases and 2 bases respectively, with 18 bases between them. This CDR3 is CATSDTSGTTFTDTQYF. DNA of the CDR3: TGTGCCACCAGTGACACTTCCGGGACAACCTTCACAGATACGCAGTATTTT.

A remark on this clonotype: Only one base separates this from a far larger clonotype, so it likely reflects a read error. The V call is TRBV6-5, the J call TRBJ1-2; TRBD1 might be the D (5 bases). The CDR3 extends over 13 amino acids. V shed 5 bases and J shed 6 bases, with 13 bases lying between them. From germline, CDR1 is MNHEY and CDR2 SVGAGI. CDR3 nucleotide sequence: TGTGCCAGCAGTATGGCGGGGCGAGATGGCTACACCTTC. Translating it yields CASSMAGRDGYTF.

J is TRBJ2-2 and V is TRBV6-1; 9 bases are a match to TRBD1. Germline V gives CDR1 MNHNS, CDR2 SASEGT. This CDR3 is 15 amino acids long. V dropped 4 bases and J dropped 7; count of bases not matched to a gene: 7. In nucleotides, the CDR3 is TGTGCCAGCAGTGCAATTACAGGGGGCAACGGGGAGCTGTTTTTT. Amino acids: CASSAITGGNGELFF.

By frequency in the sample, this clonotype is medium-sized. The chain is built from TRBV18 and TRBJ1-2; no definite D call. Germline V gene sequence: CDR1 KGHSH, CDR2 LQKENI. The CDR3 is made up of 13 amino acids. V was cut by 3 bases and J by 1 base, with 6 bases left in between. As DNA, the CDR3 is TGTGCCAGCTCACCTTCGCGTAACTATGGCTACACCTTC. This gives the protein CASSPSRNYGYTF.

By its share, this clonotype is medium-sized. The genes are TRBV6-4 and TRBJ2-3, with 8 bases lining up with TRBD1. The CDR3 has 14 amino acids. V shed 6 bases and J 0 bases; nucleotides not matched to a gene: 2. Per germline, CDR1 MRHNA and CDR2 SNTAGT. CDR3 coding DNA: TGTGCCAGCAGGCGGACAGGGAGCACAGATACGCAGTATTTT. Translating gives CASRRTGSTDTQYF.

About this clonotype: A far bigger clonotype differs at one base, so this is likely a read error. V and J are TRBV5-1 and TRBJ2-1; 7 bases line up with TRBD1. The V segment lost 0 bases and the J segment 10 bases; nucleotides outside the gene matches: 13. The CDR3 is 16 amino acids. CDR1 SGHRS and CDR2 YFSETQ come from the germline V gene. CDR3 coding DNA: TGCGCCAGCAGCTTGGAGGTCCGGGACAGCCCCTACGAGCAGTTCTTC. Translating it yields CASSLEVRDSPYEQFF.

The chain joins TRBV6-1 to TRBJ2-1, with 16 bases that match TRBD2. This CDR3 spans 18 amino acids. Germline trimming cut 3 bases from V and 15 bases from J; bases unmatched to any gene: 17. The germline gives CDR1 MNHNS, CDR2 SASEGT. CDR3 in DNA: TGTGCCAGCAGTGATTTCGAAGGCAGGGGACTAGCGGGAGGGAGGACGTTCTTC. The encoded protein is CASSDFEGRGLAGGRTFF.

The J gene is TRBJ1-1, the V gene TRBV28; no clear D gene. V was shortened by 6 bases and J by 1 base, with 9 bases between the two germline ends. The CDR3 sequence is 13 residues long. CDR1 and CDR2 (germline): MDHEN, SYDVKM. The CDR3 protein is CASRWAENTEAFF. CDR3 bases: TGTGCCAGCAGGTGGGCGGAGAACACTGAAGCTTTCTTT.

This clonotype was counted at least ten times. The chain employs TRBV5-1 and TRBJ1-4; 9 bases are a match to TRBD1. Germline V gene data show CDR1 as SGHRS and CDR2 as YFSETQ. There are 15 residues in the CDR3. The J segment lost 0 bases and the V segment lost 5 bases, leaving 2 bases of the junction unmatched. In DNA, the CDR3 is TGCGCCAGCAGTCGGACAGGGGCAACTAATGAAAAACTGTTTTTT. It translates to CASSRTGATNEKLFF.

Note on this clonotype: A read error likely explains this, since a far larger clone differs by one base. The chain couples TRBV6-8 to TRBJ2-1; 11 nucleotides align to TRBD2. CDR1 and CDR2 from the germline V gene are MNHGY and SAAAGT. This CDR3 has 16 amino acids. CDR3 loop: CASSTTGLAAYNEKFF. DNA for the CDR3: TGTGCCAGCAGTACGACGGGACTAGCGGCCTACAATGAGAAGTTCTTC.

In its sample, this clonotype ranks as medium-sized. The chain has TRBV7-3 and TRBJ2-1; D gene uncertain. Trimming pared 1 base from V and 7 bases from J, leaving 5 bases between. This CDR3 has 12 residues. Germline V gene lookup returns CDR1 SGHTA and CDR2 FQGTGA. CDR3 bases: TGTGCCAGCAGCTTAAGTAGGAATGAGCAGTTCTTC. This sequence encodes CASSLSRNEQFF.

The rearrangement links TRBV12-3 or TRBV12-4 to TRBJ2-5; tentatively, D is TRBD2 (6 bases). Trimming stripped 5 bases from V and 1 base from J, with 14 bases between. The CDR3 totals 15 residues. The CDR3 loop reads CASSPKGAGQETQYF. The CDR3 DNA reads TGTGCCAGCAGTCCCAAGGGAGCGGGCCAAGAGACCCAGTACTTC.

This clonotype is labeled as medium-sized. This CDR3 reads CASSLSHRNEQFF. The DNA of the CDR3 is TGTGCCAGCAGTTTATCGCATCGAAATGAGCAGTTCTTC. The chain couples TRBV27 to TRBJ2-1, with D uncertain. The CDR3 consists of 13 residues. CDR1 is MNHEY and CDR2 is SMNVEV in the germline V gene (reference sequence). Deletions cut 0 bases from V and 7 bases from J, with 7 bases between.

The chain recombines TRBV30 with TRBJ2-1; D unresolved. Trimming removed 0 bases from V and 9 bases from J, with 9 bases in between. The CDR3 spans 12 residues. Germline assignment: CDR1 GTSNPN and CDR2 SVGIG (reference sequence). The CDR3 region has the DNA TGTGCCTGGAGTGTACGGGCCGGTGAGCAGTTCTTC. It encodes CAWSVRAGEQFF. Based on the CDR3 plus reference TRBV30 and TRBJ2-1, the full variable domain is SQTIHQWPATLVQPVGSPLSLECTVEGTSNPNLYWYRQAAGRGLQLLFYSVGIGQISSEVPQNLSASRPQDRQFILSSKKLLLSDSGFYLCAWSVRAGEQFFGPGTRLTVL.

The chain is built from TRBV28 and TRBJ1-2, with D possibly matching TRBD1 (5 bases). This CDR3 has 13 amino acids. Germline V gene sequence: CDR1 MDHEN, CDR2 SYDVKM. Trimming stripped 2 bases from V and 8 bases from J, with 12 bases between. The CDR3 nucleotides are TGTGCCAGCAGTTTAGGAGGGGTCGGCGGCTACACCTTC. Protein product: CASSLGGVGGYTF.

The chain recombines TRBV29-1 with TRBJ2-2; no clear D. The germline CDR1 and CDR2 sequences are SQVTM and ANQGSEA. V was shortened by 3 bases and J by 2 bases, with 7 bases between the two germline ends. CDR3 length: 13 residues. The CDR3 sequence: CSVDSDNTGELFF. DNA of the CDR3: TGCAGCGTTGATTCGGATAACACCGGGGAGCTGTTTTTT.

The chain joins TRBV6-2 or TRBV6-3 to TRBJ2-3, with D unresolved. V was cut by 6 bases and J by 1 base, with 17 bases left in between. CDR3 size: 16 residues. The germline V gene encodes CDR1 MNHEY and CDR2 SVGEGT. The CDR3 coding sequence is TGTGCCAGCAGACCTGGGCCCTCTTGGGGCACAGATACGCAGTATTTT. Translating it yields CASRPGPSWGTDTQYF.

The rearrangement joins TRBV24-1 to TRBJ2-7; TRBD2 agrees at 8 bases. The CDR3 length is 13 residues. Germline V lookup: CDR1 KGHDR, CDR2 SFDVKD. The V gene end was trimmed by 12 bases and the J gene end by 5 bases; junction bases not matched to a gene: 11. CDR3 coding DNA: TGTGCCCCCCGGCGGGAGGTGGGGGACGAGCAGTACTTC. Translating it yields CAPRREVGDEQYF.

With respect to this clonotype: A clone one base away is much larger, so this may be a read error. The chain combines TRBV6-2 or TRBV6-3 with TRBJ1-2; 7 nucleotides match TRBD1. The CDR3 is made up of 15 amino acids. J lost 8 bases, V lost 4 bases, and 13 bases had no gene match. CDR1 and CDR2 (germline): MNHEY, SVGEGT. The CDR3 reads CASSCSTGTVGGYTF. The CDR3 DNA reads TGTGCCAGCAGTTGCTCGACCGGGACAGTCGGCGGCTACACCTTC.

The chain recombines TRBV6-2 or TRBV6-3 with TRBJ2-5; 7 nucleotides align to TRBD2. The CDR3 covers 15 residues. V was clipped by 7 bases and J by 5 bases; unmatched bases: 13. Germline V gene sequence: CDR1 MNHEY, CDR2 SVGEGT. CDR3 in DNA: TGTGCCAGCATGCCGACTAGCTGGAGTGGGGAGACCCAGTACTTC. It yields the protein CASMPTSWSGETQYF.